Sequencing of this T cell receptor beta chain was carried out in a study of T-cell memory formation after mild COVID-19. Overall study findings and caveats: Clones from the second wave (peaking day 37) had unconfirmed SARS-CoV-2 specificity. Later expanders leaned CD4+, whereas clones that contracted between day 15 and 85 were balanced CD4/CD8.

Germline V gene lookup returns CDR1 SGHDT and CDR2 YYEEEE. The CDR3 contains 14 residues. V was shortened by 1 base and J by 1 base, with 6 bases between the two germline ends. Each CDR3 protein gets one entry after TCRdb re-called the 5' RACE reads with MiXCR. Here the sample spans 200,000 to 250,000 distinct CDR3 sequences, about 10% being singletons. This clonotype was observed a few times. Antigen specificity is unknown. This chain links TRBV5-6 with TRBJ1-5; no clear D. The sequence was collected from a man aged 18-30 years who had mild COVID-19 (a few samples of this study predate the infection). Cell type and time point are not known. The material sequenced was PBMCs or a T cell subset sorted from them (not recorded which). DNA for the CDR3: TGTGCCAGCAGCTTGTTGACAAGCAATCAGCCCCAGCATTTT. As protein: CASSLLTSNQPQHF.